This T cell receptor (beta chain) was recovered during a study of cytomegalovirus exposure and HLA in healthy donors. Study-wide results and caveats: Confirmation in vitro established that a few CMV-associated chains were specific for CMV antigens. An analysis was carried out later, and it reportedly showed fewer N-insertions in an Asian-associated ancestry cluster than the roughly 670-donor mean.

As for this clone: Its target is unknown.

With 6 bases clipped from V and 9 bases from J, the junction kept 11 bases outside the gene matches. There are 15 residues in the CDR3. Germline V CDR1 and CDR2: MDHEN, SYDVKM. The PCR had 60 Vbeta and 13 Jbeta primers. The method was immunoSEQ multiplex PCR; TCRdb's version includes in-frame clones alone and lacks a portion of them. The sample lists about 110,000 clones; nearly 80% were seen once. The chain recombines TRBV28 with TRBJ2-1; 10 bases fit TRBD1. Sequencing was done on a sample of PBMCs. The sequence was obtained from a woman under 40 in good health and CMV-seronegative. Written as DNA, the CDR3 is TGTGCCAGCAGCCATTCCGGACAGGGGGGGAGTGAGCAGTTCTTC. Protein product: CASSHSGQGGSEQFF.